This entry lists 25 T cell receptor beta chains sequenced from one sample in a study of response to subunit inactivated influenza vaccine. TCRdb used MiXCR to reprocess the RT-PCR reads, holding one entry per CDR3 protein. The table lists about 830,000 distinct CDR3 sequences, roughly 20% of them singletons. This material consisted of PBMCs from blood, taken more than 4 days after vaccination. The origin of the receptors is a man aged 45-65 years who received an inactivated influenza vaccine.

DNA for the CDR3: TGTGCCAGCAGCCAAGGGGCTCTTACTAGCACAGATACGCAGTATTTT. This gives the protein CASSQGALTSTDTQYF. The V and J genes are TRBV4-2 and TRBJ2-3; D not certain. The CDR3 consists of 16 residues. Trimming removed 1 base from V and 0 bases from J, with 11 bases in between. Germline loops: CDR1 LGHNA, CDR2 YNFKEQ.

This clonotype came up once. The genes are TRBV18 and TRBJ1-5, with a tentative D call TRBD1 (5 bases). This CDR3 is 14 amino acids long. V lost 5 bases to trimming and J lost 4 bases, with 12 bases between them. Looked up from germline, CDR1 is KGHSH and CDR2 is LQKENI. In DNA, the CDR3 is TGTGCCAGCTCAAACCAACAGGCTAATCAGCCCCAGCATTTT. Amino acid sequence: CASSNQQANQPQHF.

The chain joins TRBV20-1 to TRBJ2-7, with 12 bases lining up with TRBD2. The CDR3 length is 13 residues. V trimming: 6 bases; J trimming: 2 bases; junction bases outside the gene matches: 2. Germline CDR1 is DFQATT and CDR2 is SNEGSKA (reference sequence). The DNA of the CDR3 is TGCAGTGCCGGACTAGCGGGGACCTACGAGCAGTACTTC. Translated, it gives CSAGLAGTYEQYF.

This rearrangement joins TRBV10-3 to TRBJ2-1; D gene unclear. The V end lost 3 bases, the J end lost 10 bases, and 13 bases lay between the germline ends. Germline V gene sequence: CDR1 ENHRY, CDR2 SYGVKD. The CDR3 is 13 residues long. The CDR3 DNA follows: TGTGCCATCAGTGACCCGCCCCTTTTAGAGCAGTTCTTC. This codes for CAISDPPLLEQFF.

The chain is built from TRBV15 and TRBJ2-3, with TRBD2 as a possible D gene (7 bases). The CDR3 consists of 16 residues. Germline values: CDR1 LNHNV, CDR2 YYDKDF (reference sequence). Trimming pared 0 bases from V and 2 bases from J, leaving 12 bases between. The CDR3 DNA is TGTGCCACCAGCAGAGAGGGGGGGCTCGTCACAGATACGCAGTATTTT. It encodes CATSREGGLVTDTQYF.

The gene calls are TRBV15 and TRBJ1-5, with D uncertain. Germline values: CDR1 LNHNV, CDR2 YYDKDF (reference sequence). The CDR3 is 15 residues long. Trimming cost V 3 bases and J 1 base, with 10 bases left between them. The CDR3, as DNA: TGTGCCACCAGCAGGAGGAGGGAGAGCAATCAGCCCCAGCATTTT. This encodes CATSRRRESNQPQHF.

This clonotype turned up a few times. The chain recombines TRBV7-8 with TRBJ1-5, with 11 bases identical to TRBD1. The CDR3 totals 15 residues. Germline-derived CDR1 and CDR2 are SGHVS and FQNEAQ. Germline trimming cut 7 bases from V and 4 bases from J; bases unmatched to any gene: 6. The CDR3 coding sequence is TGTGCCAGCACCCAGGGACAGGGGGTGAATCAGCCCCAGCATTTT. The encoded protein is CASTQGQGVNQPQHF.

The chain combines TRBV3-1 with TRBJ2-1, with D unresolved. CDR1 is LGHDT and CDR2 is YNNKEL in the germline V gene (reference sequence). Trimming removed 2 bases from V and 8 bases from J, with 7 bases in between. This CDR3 has 12 amino acids. CDR3 nucleotide sequence: TGTGCCAGCAGCCAAATTACGTATGAGCAGTTCTTC. Protein: CASSQITYEQFF.

This clonotype has just a few counts. The chain recombines TRBV7-6 with TRBJ2-1; 7 bases line up with TRBD1. Germline V lookup: CDR1 SGHVS, CDR2 FNYEAQ. J lost 7 bases, V lost 1 base, and 16 bases had no gene match. This CDR3 is built from 18 residues. The CDR3 DNA follows: TGTGCCAGCAGCTTAGAAAAATTACAGGGGTGGGTCCCAAATGAGCAGTTCTTC. This encodes CASSLEKLQGWVPNEQFF.

This clonotype appeared a few times. J is TRBJ2-7 and V is TRBV12-3 or TRBV12-4; 10 nucleotides match TRBD2. This CDR3 contains 13 residues. With 6 bases clipped from V and 4 bases from J, the junction kept 3 bases outside the gene matches. CDR3 amino acids: CASRGTSVYEQYF. In nucleotides, the CDR3 is TGTGCCAGCAGGGGGACTAGCGTGTACGAGCAGTACTTC.

The table lists this clonotype with a count of one. J is TRBJ1-6 and V is TRBV27, with D unresolved. Germline CDR1 reads MNHEY; CDR2 reads SMNVEV (reference sequence). V shed 3 bases and J shed 6 bases, with 9 bases lying between them. CDR3 length: 14 residues. The CDR3 sequence is CASSLRVLNSPLHF. The DNA of the CDR3 is TGTGCCAGCAGTTTGAGGGTACTTAATTCACCCCTCCACTTT.

V and J are TRBV27 and TRBJ2-7; D may be TRBD1 (6 bases). The V gene lost 7 bases and the J gene lost 0 bases, with 13 bases spanning the gap. Germline CDR1 MNHEY, CDR2 SMNVEV (reference sequence). This CDR3 has 14 amino acids. The CDR3 protein is CASMETGRSYEQYF. CDR3 DNA: TGTGCCAGCATGGAGACAGGCCGCTCCTACGAGCAGTACTTC.

This clonotype turned up a few times. This chain's CDR3 is CASSLGGPEPQHF. As DNA, the CDR3 is TGTGCCAGCAGTTTGGGCGGCCCAGAGCCCCAGCATTTT. The chain carries TRBV12-3 or TRBV12-4 and TRBJ1-5, with D unclear. CDR3 length equals 13 residues. V shed 3 bases and J shed 8 bases, with 11 bases lying between them.

This clonotype was observed a handful of times. The chain carries TRBV5-6 and TRBJ2-7; TRBD2 is a possible D gene (6 bases). V was cut by 5 bases and J by 6 bases, with 21 bases left in between. Germline loops: CDR1 SGHDT, CDR2 YYEEEE. CDR3 size: 15 residues. The CDR3 nucleotides are TGTGCCAGCAGTACTACGGGACTGGTCCTAGGCGAGCAGTACTTC. Translating it yields CASSTTGLVLGEQYF.

This clonotype was picked up many times. The genes are TRBV5-1 and TRBJ2-1, with 8 nucleotides matching TRBD1. V lost 4 bases and J lost 12; bases outside the gene matches: 12. CDR1 and CDR2 from the germline V gene are SGHRS and YFSETQ. The CDR3 is 14 residues long. The CDR3 bases are TGCGCCAGCAGCCCAGGGACAGGAGATTATGGGCAGTTCTTC. It specifies CASSPGTGDYGQFF.

The table lists this clonotype with a count of one. The chain recombines TRBV14 with TRBJ2-1; D remains unclear. Germline values: CDR1 SGHDN, CDR2 FVKESK. This CDR3 contains 13 residues. The V gene lost 2 bases and the J gene lost 6 bases, with 8 bases spanning the gap. The CDR3 is CASSQFRSNEQFF. CDR3 bases: TGTGCCAGCAGCCAATTCAGGAGCAATGAGCAGTTCTTC.

This clonotype was detected many times. The chain employs TRBV5-1 and TRBJ2-3; D not resolved. The CDR3 loop spans 13 amino acids. Germline values: CDR1 SGHRS, CDR2 YFSETQ. With 2 bases removed from V and 3 bases from J, the gap between germline ends came to 7 bases. CDR3 in amino acids: CASSFRQTDTQYF. The DNA of the CDR3 is TGCGCCAGCAGCTTTAGGCAGACAGATACGCAGTATTTT.

This clonotype was seen only a few times. This chain joins TRBV20-1 and TRBJ2-5; D ambiguous. The CDR3 spans 13 residues. V lost 3 bases to trimming and J lost 3 bases, with 11 bases between them. Germline V gene sequence: CDR1 DFQATT, CDR2 SNEGSKA (reference sequence). CDR3 sequence: CSARGLTEETQYF. As DNA, the CDR3 is TGCAGTGCTAGGGGCCTTACCGAAGAGACCCAGTACTTC.

In this sample, this clonotype turned up many times. The chain joins TRBV20-1 to TRBJ2-7; D is unresolved. This CDR3 has 14 residues. CDR1 and CDR2 (germline): DFQATT, SNEGSKA (reference sequence). The V gene lost 5 bases and the J gene lost 7 bases, with 21 bases spanning the gap. The CDR3 sequence: CSAFKGLVSREQYF. In DNA form, the CDR3 reads TGCAGTGCTTTTAAAGGCCTGGTCTCCCGGGAGCAGTACTTC.

This sequence joins TRBV7-6 and TRBJ2-1, with 9 bases aligning to TRBD2. Looked up from germline, CDR1 is SGHVS and CDR2 is FNYEAQ. This CDR3 has 17 residues. Trimming at V came to 1 base and at J to 2 bases, leaving 6 bases not matched to a gene. The chain's CDR3 is CASSLGVQRGAYNEQFF. Here the CDR3 DNA reads TGTGCCAGCAGCTTAGGGGTACAGCGGGGGGCCTACAATGAGCAGTTCTTC.

This clonotype was recorded a few times. The chain carries TRBV12-3 or TRBV12-4 and TRBJ1-5; D is uncertain. V lost 5 bases and J 5 bases, leaving 10 bases between the germline ends. The CDR3 length is 13 residues. CDR3 bases: TGTGCCAGCAGTCGAGACGGGTATCAGCCCCAGCATTTT. As protein: CASSRDGYQPQHF.

This clonotype was detected ten times or more. The rearrangement joins TRBV12-3 or TRBV12-4 to TRBJ1-5; no definite D call. V was trimmed by 0 bases and J by 5 bases, leaving 5 bases between them. This CDR3 comprises 13 residues. The CDR3 nucleotides read TGTGCCAGCAGTTTAGCTGGATATCAGCCCCAGCATTTT. It specifies CASSLAGYQPQHF.

This chain connects TRBV4-3 to TRBJ2-6; D gene unclear. CDR3 length equals 17 residues. Deletions cut 1 base from V and 0 bases from J, with 10 bases between. Germline V gives CDR1 LGHNA, CDR2 YSLEER. CDR3 bases: TGCGCCAGCAGCCAAGGTCGGCCCGACTCTGGGGCCAACGTCCTGACTTTC. Amino acid sequence: CASSQGRPDSGANVLTF.

In this sample, this clonotype turned up many times. The CDR3 reads CATRRQGLGEQYF. The CDR3 coding sequence is TGTGCCACCAGGAGACAGGGCTTAGGCGAGCAGTACTTC. The chain links TRBV15 to TRBJ2-7, with 7 bases lining up with TRBD1. V shed 6 bases and J 6 bases; nucleotides not matched to a gene: 8. Per germline, CDR1 LNHNV and CDR2 YYDKDF (reference sequence). The CDR3 sequence is 13 residues long.

This clonotype was observed at least ten times. This chain uses TRBV6-5 with TRBJ2-7; D is unclear. The germline V and J ends were trimmed by 2 bases and 6 bases, with 8 bases remaining between them. CDR3 length equals 12 residues. Germline values: CDR1 MNHEY, CDR2 SVGAGI. The CDR3 loop reads CASSYDRIEQYF. DNA for the CDR3: TGTGCCAGCAGTTACGATCGGATCGAGCAGTACTTC.